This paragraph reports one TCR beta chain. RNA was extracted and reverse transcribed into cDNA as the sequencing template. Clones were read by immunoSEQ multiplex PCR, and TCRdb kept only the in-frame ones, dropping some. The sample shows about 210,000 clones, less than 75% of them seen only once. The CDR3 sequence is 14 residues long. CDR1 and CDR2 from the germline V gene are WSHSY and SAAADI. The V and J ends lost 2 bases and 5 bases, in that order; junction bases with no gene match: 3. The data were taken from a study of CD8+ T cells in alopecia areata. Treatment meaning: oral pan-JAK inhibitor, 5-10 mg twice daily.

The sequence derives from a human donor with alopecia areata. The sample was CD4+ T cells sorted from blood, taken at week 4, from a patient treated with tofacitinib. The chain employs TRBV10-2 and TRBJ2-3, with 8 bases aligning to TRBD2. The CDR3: CASSEPSGGDTQYF. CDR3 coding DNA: TGCGCCAGCAGTGAGCCCAGCGGGGGAGATACGCAGTATTTT.